This T cell receptor (beta chain) comes out of a study of shared clonotypes between healthy human individuals. The CDR3 length is 17 residues. The V gene end was trimmed by 0 bases and the J gene end by 3 bases; junction bases not matched to a gene: 9. Germline V gene sequence: CDR1 SGHRS, CDR2 YFSETQ. Clones were sequenced by immunoSEQ multiplex PCR, and TCRdb holds only the in-frame ones, with some missing. The profile shows over 2 million clones, 92% of them singletons. Recent acute infections and vaccinations were absent in the healthy HIV-negative adult donors. The TCR comes from a man aged 18 to 30 in good health. Some clones in this sample may be carry-over from other donors' samples. Sequencing was performed on naive CD4+ T cells from PBMCs. Subset given: CD45RA+ positively selected. This chain joins TRBV5-1 and TRBJ2-5; TRBD1 aligns across 9 bases. CDR3: CASSLGTGARGEETQYF. In DNA, the CDR3 is TGCGCCAGCAGCTTGGGGACAGGGGCACGCGGGGAAGAGACCCAGTACTTC.